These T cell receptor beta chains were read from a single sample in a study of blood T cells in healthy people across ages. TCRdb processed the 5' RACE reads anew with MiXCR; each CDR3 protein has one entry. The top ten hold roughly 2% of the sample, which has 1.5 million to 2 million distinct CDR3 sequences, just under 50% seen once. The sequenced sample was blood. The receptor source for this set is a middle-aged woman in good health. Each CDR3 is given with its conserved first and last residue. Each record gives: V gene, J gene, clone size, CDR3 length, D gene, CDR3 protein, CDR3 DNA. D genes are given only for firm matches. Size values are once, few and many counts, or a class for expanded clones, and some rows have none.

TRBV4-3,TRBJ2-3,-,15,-,CASSQVGLPTDTQYF,TGCGCCAGCAGCCAAGTTGGGCTACCCACAGATACGCAGTATTTT
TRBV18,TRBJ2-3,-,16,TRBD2,CASSTGLAGGTHTQYF,TGTGCCAGCTCAACCGGACTAGCGGGGGGCACGCATACGCAGTATTTT
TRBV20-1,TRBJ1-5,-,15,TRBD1,CSAKGQGFANQPQHF,TGCAGTGCTAAGGGACAGGGATTTGCCAATCAGCCCCAGCATTTT
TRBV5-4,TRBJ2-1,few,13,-,CASASRSSYEQFF,TGTGCCAGCGCATCCCGCTCAAGCTATGAGCAGTTCTTC
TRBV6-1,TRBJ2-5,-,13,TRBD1,CASSPGQVWEQYF,TGTGCCAGCAGCCCAGGACAGGTCTGGGAGCAGTACTTC
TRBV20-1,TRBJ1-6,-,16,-,CSARDRSTGRNSPLHF,TGCAGTGCTAGAGATCGTTCAACAGGGCGCAATTCACCCCTCCACTTT
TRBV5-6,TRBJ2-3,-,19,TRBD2,CASSPRRAGLPISTDTQYF,TGTGCCAGCAGCCCAAGGAGAGCGGGGCTCCCAATTAGCACAGATACGCAGTATTTT
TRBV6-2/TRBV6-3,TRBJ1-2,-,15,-,CASSRTPGKGDGYTF,TGTGCCAGCAGTCGTACTCCAGGGAAGGGCGATGGCTACACCTTC
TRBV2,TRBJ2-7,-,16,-,CASSEGRGTYGYEQYF,TGTGCCAGCAGTGAAGGTCGAGGTACTTATGGATACGAGCAGTACTTC
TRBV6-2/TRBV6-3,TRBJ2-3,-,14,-,CASSYSTSGNTQYF,TGTGCCAGCAGTTACTCGACATCAGGAAATACGCAGTATTTT
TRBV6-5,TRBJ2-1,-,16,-,CASSYSNVQYYNEQFF,TGTGCCAGCAGTTACTCGAATGTCCAGTACTACAATGAGCAGTTCTTC
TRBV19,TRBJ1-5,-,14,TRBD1,CASSAGQGSLPQHF,TGTGCCAGTAGTGCGGGACAGGGGTCACTGCCCCAGCATTTT
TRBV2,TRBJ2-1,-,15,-,CASSPGTHDYNEQFF,TGTGCCAGCTCGCCCGGGACCCATGATTACAATGAGCAGTTCTTC
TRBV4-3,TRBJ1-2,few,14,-,CASSQAVSGYGYTF,TGCGCCAGCAGCCAAGCAGTCTCTGGGTATGGCTACACCTTC
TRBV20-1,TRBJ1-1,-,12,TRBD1,CSAISQGFEAFF,TGCAGTGCTATTTCACAGGGGTTTGAAGCTTTCTTT
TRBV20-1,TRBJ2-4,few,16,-,CSARDRRRHLSYGQYF,TGCAGTGCTAGAGATCGGAGAAGACATCTCTCCTACGGGCAGTACTTC
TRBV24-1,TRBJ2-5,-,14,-,CATSKTGFQETQYF,TGTGCCACCTCGAAAACAGGTTTCCAAGAGACCCAGTACTTC
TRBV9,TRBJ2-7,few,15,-,CASSLNQGWVYEQYF,TGTGCCAGCAGCTTAAACCAGGGGTGGGTCTACGAGCAGTACTTC
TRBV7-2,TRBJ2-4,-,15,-,CASSLAPLAKNIQYF,TGTGCCAGCAGCTTAGCCCCGCTAGCCAAAAACATTCAGTACTTC
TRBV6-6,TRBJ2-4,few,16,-,CASSHGAAAPGDIQYF,TGTGCCAGCAGTCACGGGGCAGCAGCCCCTGGTGACATTCAGTACTTC
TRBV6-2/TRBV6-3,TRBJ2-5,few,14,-,CASSYVTDQETQYF,TGTGCCAGCAGTTACGTGACAGACCAAGAGACCCAGTACTTC
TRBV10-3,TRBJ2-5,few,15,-,CAISETQGNQETQYF,TGTGCCATCAGTGAGACCCAGGGAAACCAAGAGACCCAGTACTTC
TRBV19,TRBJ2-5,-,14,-,CASTPGHNQETQYF,TGTGCCAGTACACCGGGACATAACCAAGAGACCCAGTACTTC
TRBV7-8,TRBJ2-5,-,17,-,CASSLGSQTPRQETQYF,TGTGCCAGCAGCCTAGGGTCCCAGACGCCTAGACAAGAGACCCAGTACTTC
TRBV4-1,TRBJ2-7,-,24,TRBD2,CASSHGLIGDSGLAGGHSSYEQYF,TGCGCCAGCAGCCATGGCTTGATTGGGGACAGTGGACTAGCGGGGGGCCACAGCTCCTACGAGCAGTACTTC
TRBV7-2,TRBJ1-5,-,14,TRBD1,CASSAKPGTGKEHF,TGTGCCAGCAGCGCGAAACCCGGGACAGGGAAGGAGCATTTT
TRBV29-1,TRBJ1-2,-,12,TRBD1,CSVRTGPYGYTF,TGCAGCGTTAGGACAGGGCCCTATGGCTACACCTTC
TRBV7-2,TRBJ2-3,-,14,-,CASSSPGQTDTQYF,TGTGCCAGCAGCTCCCCCGGACAGACAGATACGCAGTATTTT